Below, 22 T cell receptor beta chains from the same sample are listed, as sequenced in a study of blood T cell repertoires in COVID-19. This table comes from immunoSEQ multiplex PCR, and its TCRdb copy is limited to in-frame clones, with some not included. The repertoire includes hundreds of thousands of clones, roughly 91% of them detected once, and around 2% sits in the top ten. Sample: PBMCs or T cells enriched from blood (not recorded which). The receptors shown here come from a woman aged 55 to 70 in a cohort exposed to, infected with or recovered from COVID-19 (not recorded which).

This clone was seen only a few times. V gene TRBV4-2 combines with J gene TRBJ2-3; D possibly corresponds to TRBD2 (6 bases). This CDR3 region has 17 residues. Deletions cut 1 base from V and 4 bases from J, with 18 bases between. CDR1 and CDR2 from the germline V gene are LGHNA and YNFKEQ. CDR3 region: CASSQARLGSGSDTQYF. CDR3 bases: TGTGCCAGCAGCCAAGCCCGCCTGGGGAGCGGGTCAGATACGCAGTATTTT.

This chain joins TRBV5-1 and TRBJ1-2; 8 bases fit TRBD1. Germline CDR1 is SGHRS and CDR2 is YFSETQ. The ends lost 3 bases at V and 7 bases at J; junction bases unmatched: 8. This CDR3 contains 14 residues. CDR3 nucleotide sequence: TGCGCCAGCAGCTCCCCGGGACAGGAATCTGGCTACACCTTC. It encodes CASSSPGQESGYTF. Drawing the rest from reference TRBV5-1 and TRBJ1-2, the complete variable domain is KAGVTQTPRYLIKTRGQQVTLSCSPISGHRSVSWYQQTPGQGLQFLFEYFSETQRNKGNFPGRFSGRQFSNSRSEMNVSTLELGDSALYLCASSSPGQESGYTFGSGTRLTVV.

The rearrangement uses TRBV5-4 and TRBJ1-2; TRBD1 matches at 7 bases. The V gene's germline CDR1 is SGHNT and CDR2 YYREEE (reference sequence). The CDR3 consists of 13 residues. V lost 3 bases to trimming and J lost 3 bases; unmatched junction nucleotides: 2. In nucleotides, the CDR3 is TGTGCCAGCAGCTCCGGGACAGACTATGGCTACACCTTC. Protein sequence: CASSSGTDYGYTF.

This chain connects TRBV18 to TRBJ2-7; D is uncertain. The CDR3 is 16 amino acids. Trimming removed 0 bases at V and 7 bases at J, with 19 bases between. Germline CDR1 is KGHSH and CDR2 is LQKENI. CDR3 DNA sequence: TGTGCCAGCTCACCACCTCAAACAGCCAGCATTAGGGAGCAGTACTTC. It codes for CASSPPQTASIREQYF.

The CDR3 coding sequence is TGCGCCAGCAGGGACGGACAGGGGATGAACACTGAAGCTTTCTTT. The encoded protein is CASRDGQGMNTEAFF. This sequence joins TRBV5-1 and TRBJ1-1, with 9 bases aligning to TRBD1. This CDR3 contains 15 residues. V gave up 5 bases and J gave up 0 bases; unmatched junction bases: 5. Per germline, CDR1 SGHRS and CDR2 YFSETQ.

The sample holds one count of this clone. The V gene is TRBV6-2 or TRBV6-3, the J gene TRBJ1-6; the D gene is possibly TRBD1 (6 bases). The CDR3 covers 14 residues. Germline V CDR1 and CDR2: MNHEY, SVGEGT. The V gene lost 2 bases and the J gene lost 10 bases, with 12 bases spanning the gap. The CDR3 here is CASSYGQTRSPLHF. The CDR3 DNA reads TGTGCCAGCAGTTACGGACAGACGAGGTCACCCCTCCACTTT.

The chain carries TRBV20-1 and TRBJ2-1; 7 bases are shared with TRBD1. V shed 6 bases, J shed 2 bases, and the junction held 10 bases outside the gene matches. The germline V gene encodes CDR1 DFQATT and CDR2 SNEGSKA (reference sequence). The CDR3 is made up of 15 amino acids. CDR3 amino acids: CSASTQGSAYNEQFF. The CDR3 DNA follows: TGCAGTGCGAGTACACAGGGGAGCGCCTACAATGAGCAGTTCTTC.

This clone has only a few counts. The CDR3 nucleotides are TGTGCCAGCGATGGACTAGCGGGAGGCCCCCCGAGTAACGAGCAGTACTTC. Translating it yields CASDGLAGGPPSNEQYF. The chain couples TRBV2 to TRBJ2-7; 14 bases match TRBD2. With V trimmed by 8 bases and J by 5 bases, 14 bases remained unmatched. This CDR3 contains 17 residues. Germline loops: CDR1 SNHLY, CDR2 FYNNEI. Variable domain in full (rest from reference TRBV2 and TRBJ2-7): EPEVTQTPSHQVTQMGQEVILRCVPISNHLYFYWYRQILGQKVEFLVSFYNNEISEKSEIFDDQFSVERPDGSNFTLKIRSTKLEDSAMYFCASDGLAGGPPSNEQYFGPGTRLTVT.

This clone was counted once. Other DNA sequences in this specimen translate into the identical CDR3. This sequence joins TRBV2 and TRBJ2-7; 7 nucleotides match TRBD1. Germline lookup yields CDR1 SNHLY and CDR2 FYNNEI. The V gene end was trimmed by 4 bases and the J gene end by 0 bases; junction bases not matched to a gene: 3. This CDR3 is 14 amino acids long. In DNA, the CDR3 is TGTGCCAGCAGTGGGCAGGGGGTCTCCTACGAGCAGTACTTC. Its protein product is CASSGQGVSYEQYF.

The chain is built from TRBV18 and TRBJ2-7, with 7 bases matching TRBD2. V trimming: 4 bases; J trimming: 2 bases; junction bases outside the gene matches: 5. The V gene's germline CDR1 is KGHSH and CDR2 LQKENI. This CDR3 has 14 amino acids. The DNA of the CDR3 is TGTGCCAGCTCACTGGCGGGAGCCGCCTACGAGCAGTACTTC. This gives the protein CASSLAGAAYEQYF.

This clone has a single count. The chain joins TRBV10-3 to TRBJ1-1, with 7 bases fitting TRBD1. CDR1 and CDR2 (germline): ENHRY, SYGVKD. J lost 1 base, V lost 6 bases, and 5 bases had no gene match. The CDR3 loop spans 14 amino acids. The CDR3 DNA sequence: TGTGCCATCAGGGCTGGGACAGAGAACACTGAAGCTTTCTTT. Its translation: CAIRAGTENTEAFF.

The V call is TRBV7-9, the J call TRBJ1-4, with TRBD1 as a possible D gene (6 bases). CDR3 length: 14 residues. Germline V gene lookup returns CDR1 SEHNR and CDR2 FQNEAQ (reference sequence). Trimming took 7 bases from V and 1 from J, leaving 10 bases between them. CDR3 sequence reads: CASNIQGTNEKLFF. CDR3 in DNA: TGTGCCAGCAACATACAGGGAACTAATGAAAAACTGTTTTTT.

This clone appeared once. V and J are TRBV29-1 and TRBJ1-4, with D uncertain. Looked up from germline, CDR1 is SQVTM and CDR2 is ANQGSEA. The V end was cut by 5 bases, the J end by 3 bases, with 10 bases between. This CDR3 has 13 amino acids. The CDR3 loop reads CSVYLTANEKLFF. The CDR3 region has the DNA TGCAGCGTTTACCTAACTGCTAATGAAAAACTGTTTTTT.

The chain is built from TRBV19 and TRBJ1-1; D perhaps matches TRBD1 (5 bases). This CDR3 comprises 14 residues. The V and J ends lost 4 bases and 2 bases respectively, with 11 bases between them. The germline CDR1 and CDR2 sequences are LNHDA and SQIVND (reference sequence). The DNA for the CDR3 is TGTGCCAGTAGTAGAAGTGACAGTAACACTGAAGCTTTCTTT. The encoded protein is CASSRSDSNTEAFF. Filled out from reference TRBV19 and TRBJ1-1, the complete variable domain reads DGGITQSPKYLFRKEGQNVTLSCEQNLNHDAMYWYRQDPGQGLRLIYYSQIVNDFQKGDIAEGYSVSREKKESFPLTVTSAQKNPTAFYLCASSRSDSNTEAFFGQGTRLTVV.

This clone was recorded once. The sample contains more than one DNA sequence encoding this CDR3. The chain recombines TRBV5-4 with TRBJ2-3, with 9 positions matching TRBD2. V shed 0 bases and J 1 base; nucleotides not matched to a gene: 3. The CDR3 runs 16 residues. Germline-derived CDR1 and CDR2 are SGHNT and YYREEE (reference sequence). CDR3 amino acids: CASSLGSGSGTDTQYF. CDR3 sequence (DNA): TGTGCCAGCAGCTTGGGTAGCGGGAGCGGCACAGATACGCAGTATTTT.

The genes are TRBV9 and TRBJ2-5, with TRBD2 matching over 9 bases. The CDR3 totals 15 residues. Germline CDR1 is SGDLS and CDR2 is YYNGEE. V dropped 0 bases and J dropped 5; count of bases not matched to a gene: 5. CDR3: CASSVERSGRETQYF. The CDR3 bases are TGTGCCAGCAGCGTAGAGAGGAGCGGGAGGGAGACCCAGTACTTC.

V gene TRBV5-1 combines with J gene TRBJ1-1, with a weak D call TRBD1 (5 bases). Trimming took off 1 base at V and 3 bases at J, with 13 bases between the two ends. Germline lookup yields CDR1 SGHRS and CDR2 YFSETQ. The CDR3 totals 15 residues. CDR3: CASSLLRGYHTEAFF. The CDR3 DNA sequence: TGCGCCAGCAGCTTGTTAAGGGGATACCACACTGAAGCTTTCTTT.

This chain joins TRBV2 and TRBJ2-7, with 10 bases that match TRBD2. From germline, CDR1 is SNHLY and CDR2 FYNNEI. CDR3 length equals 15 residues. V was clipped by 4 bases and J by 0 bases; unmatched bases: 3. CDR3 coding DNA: TGTGCCAGCAGTGGGGCTAGCGGGGGCTCCTACGAGCAGTACTTC. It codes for CASSGASGGSYEQYF.

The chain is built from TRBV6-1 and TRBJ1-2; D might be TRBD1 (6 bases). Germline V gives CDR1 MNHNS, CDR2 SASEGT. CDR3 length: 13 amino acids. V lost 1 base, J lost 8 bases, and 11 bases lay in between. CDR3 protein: CASSEGGRGGYTF. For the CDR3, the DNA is TGTGCCAGCAGTGAAGGGGGGCGCGGAGGCTACACCTTC.

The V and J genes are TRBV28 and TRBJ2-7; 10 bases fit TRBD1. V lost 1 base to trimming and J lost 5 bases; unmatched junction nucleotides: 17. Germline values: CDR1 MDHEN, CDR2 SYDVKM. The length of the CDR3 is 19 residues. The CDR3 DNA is TGTGCCAGCAGTTTATTCTGGGGAGCGGAGGGGACAGGGGCAAACGAGCAGTACTTC. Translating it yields CASSLFWGAEGTGANEQYF.

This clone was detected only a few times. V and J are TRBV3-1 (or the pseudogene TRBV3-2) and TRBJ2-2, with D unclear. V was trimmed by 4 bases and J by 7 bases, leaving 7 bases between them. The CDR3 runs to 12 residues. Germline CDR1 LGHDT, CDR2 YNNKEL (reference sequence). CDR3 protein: CASSPRIGELFF. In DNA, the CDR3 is TGTGCCAGCAGCCCTCGTATCGGGGAGCTGTTTTTT.

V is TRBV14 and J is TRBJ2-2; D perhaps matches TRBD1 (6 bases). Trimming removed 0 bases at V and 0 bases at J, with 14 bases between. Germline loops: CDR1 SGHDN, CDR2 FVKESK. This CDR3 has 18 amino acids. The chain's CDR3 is CASSQDRWDNANTGELFF. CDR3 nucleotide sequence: TGTGCCAGCAGCCAAGATAGGTGGGACAACGCGAACACCGGGGAGCTGTTTTTT.